This T cell receptor beta chain was sequenced during a study of CD8 T cells in ankylosing spondylitis (dated by TCRdb to about 2017). General notes on the study: The study profiled T cell receptor beta repertoires in healthy donors and ankylosing spondylitis patients to find disease-linked TCR variants. The full study cohort was made up of about 24 ankylosing spondylitis patients and more than 90 healthy donors. Peripheral blood was sampled, and synovial fluid was also collected from ankylosing spondylitis patients.

Sequenced using an Illumina HiSeq 2500. TCR beta libraries were prepared by quantitative 5'-RACE with molecular barcodes. As for the authors' bioinformatics: To identify disease-linked TCR variants, a new computational method was used, one built on a probabilistic model of VDJ rearrangement. TCRdb took the public reads, trimmed them with fastp at Q25, ran MiXCR for clone calling and kept in-frame beta chains. CDR3 protein sequences are deduplicated, and each keeps its most common genes and DNA. TCRdb's processing, not the authors' own work, is the source of the V and J calls. A total of under 200,000 distinct CDR3 sequences appear in this sample, approximately 10% of them only once. In total, the top ten clones hold 29% of the sample. This clonotype was seen more than once but under ten times. Its binding antigen is unknown. Qualities for individual bases were not recorded, and no much larger clone is one base off.

Study-level results and caveats: The disease-linked clones were reported as significantly enriched in matched synovial fluid samples from ankylosing spondylitis patients. The disease-linked clones showed a CD8+ phenotype and occurred at relatively low frequencies in peripheral blood. Some motif variants had previously been reported in the synovial fluid and blood of reactive arthritis patients, which suggests shared mechanisms of disease initiation. Blood from ankylosing spondylitis patients appeared to be characterized by a TCR beta motif composed of under ten highly homologous amino acid variants.

Sequenced input: blood, either unsorted or a sorted T cell fraction (not recorded which). This sequence originates from a male donor with ankylosing spondylitis or in good health (not recorded which).

The CDR3 region reads CASSIASGVPNEQFF. The DNA is as follows: TGTGCCAGTAGTATAGCTTCGGGAGTGCCCAATGAGCAGTTCTTC. Recombination connected TRBV19 to TRBJ2-1; the D gene is perhaps TRBD2, on 6 matching bases. The CDR3 starts with the cysteine, ends with the phenylalanine, and has 15 residues. The DNA shown is the 45-base CDR3, in frame from base 1. V and J are truncated by 1 base and 6 bases respectively, leaving an intervening sequence of 13 bases. The germline V gene (reference sequence) sets CDR1 to LNHDA and CDR2 to SQIVND.